The clone carrying this TCR beta chain appeared a few times. The sample belongs to a study of CD8 T cells in Susac syndrome. Germline loops: CDR1 KGHDR, CDR2 SFDVKD. With 12 bases clipped from V and 4 bases from J, the junction kept 8 bases outside the gene matches. The CDR3 sequence is 12 residues long. The sequenced target, TCR beta, came from blood CD8+ and CD4+ T cells. Healthy donors were controls matched for age and sex. Roughly 0.45 to 1 ug RNA was reverse transcribed with random hexamers. TCRdb reprocessed the immunoSEQ multiplex PCR reads via MiXCR and lists one record per CDR3 protein. The sample includes 150,000 to 200,000 distinct CDR3 sequences, around 92% of them seen just once.

J is TRBJ2-7 and V is TRBV24-1; 7 positions agree with TRBD1. This receptor was taken from a human donor in good health. The specimen sequenced was CD4+ T cells from PBMCs. CDR3 protein: CAAGTEQYEQYF. CDR3 DNA: TGTGCCGCCGGGACAGAACAATACGAGCAGTACTTC.